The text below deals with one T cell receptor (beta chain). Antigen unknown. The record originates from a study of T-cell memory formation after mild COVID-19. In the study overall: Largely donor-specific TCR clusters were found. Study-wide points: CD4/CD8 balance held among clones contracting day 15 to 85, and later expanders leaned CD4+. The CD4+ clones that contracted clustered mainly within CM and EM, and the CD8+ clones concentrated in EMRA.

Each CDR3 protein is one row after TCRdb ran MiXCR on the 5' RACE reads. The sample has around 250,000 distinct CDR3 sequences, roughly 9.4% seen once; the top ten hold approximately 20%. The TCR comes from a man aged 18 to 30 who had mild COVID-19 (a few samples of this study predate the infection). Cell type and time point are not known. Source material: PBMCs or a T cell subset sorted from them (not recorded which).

This CDR3 reads CASSHGAGTEAFF. In nucleotides, the CDR3 is TGTGCCAGCAGCCATGGAGCCGGTACTGAAGCTTTCTTT. The rearrangement uses TRBV27 and TRBJ1-1; D gene unclear. This CDR3 is 13 amino acids long. From germline, CDR1 is MNHEY and CDR2 SMNVEV (reference sequence). V lost 6 bases to trimming and J lost 5 bases, with 13 bases between them.